A single TCR beta chain is shown here with its context. Antigen unknown. Germline V gene lookup returns CDR1 GTSNPN and CDR2 SVGIG (reference sequence). CDR3 size: 13 residues. The V segment lost 2 bases and the J segment 4 bases; nucleotides outside the gene matches: 3. The sample belongs to a study of Ad26.COV2.S vaccination and SARS-CoV-2 variants. Study findings and constraints: Vaccinees showed greater spike-specific TCR breadth than placebo recipients.

Specified treatment: around 19 received Ad26.COV2.S at low or high dose, single or two shots; 5 received placebo; per-sample allocation not given. Samples were taken on day 63 after the first vaccine or placebo injection. Recruitment in Boston yielded a donor of adult age, 18-55 years. Profiled with immunoSEQ multiplex PCR; TCRdb holds only in-frame clones, not every one. The top ten hold over 9% of the sample, which has roughly 450,000 clones, approximately 92% seen once. V is TRBV30 and J is TRBJ1-2, with TRBD1 matching over 8 bases. The sequencing used peripheral blood, collected in a trial of Ad26.COV2.S vaccine versus placebo. This TCR came from a person aged 18-65 years who received the Ad26.COV2.S COVID-19 vaccine or a placebo. CDR3 in DNA: TGTGCCTGGAGTACAGGGGGGGTCTATGGCTACACCTTC. It encodes CAWSTGGVYGYTF.